This is a list of T cell receptor beta chains from one sample in a study of blood T cell repertoires in COVID-19. Libraries were prepared by immunoSEQ multiplex PCR; TCRdb keeps only in-frame clonotypes and omits some of them. Among a few hundred thousand clones listed, around 87% were seen once. Source material: PBMCs or T cells enriched from blood (not recorded which). The origin of the receptors is a man aged 25-40 years who had recovered from COVID-19. Both conserved end residues are part of each CDR3. Fields, in order: J gene, CDR3 length, V gene, clone size, D gene, CDR3 protein, CDR3 DNA. The D gene is left open where the match is weak. Some rows have no size entry. The others give once, few or many, or a class for an expanded clone.

j_gene: TRBJ1-1
len: 20
v_gene: TRBV10-2
abundance: NA
d_gene: TRBD1
CDR3aa: CASKPLTGRLSAETDTEAFF
CDR3nt: TGCGCCAGCAAGCCTCTGACAGGGAGGTTGAGCGCGGAGACGGACACTGAAGCTTTCTTT

j_gene: TRBJ2-7
len: 11
v_gene: TRBV30
abundance: once
d_gene: NA
CDR3aa: CALGQLYEQYF
CDR3nt: TGTGCCTTGGGACAACTCTACGAGCAGTACTTC

j_gene: TRBJ2-3
len: 12
v_gene: TRBV5-1
abundance: NA
d_gene: TRBD2
CDR3aa: CASRLAEDTQYF
CDR3nt: TGCGCCAGCAGACTAGCGGAAGATACGCAGTATTTT

j_gene: TRBJ2-1
len: 15
v_gene: TRBV18
abundance: NA
d_gene: TRBD1
CDR3aa: CASSSGTGSYNEQFF
CDR3nt: TGTGCCAGCTCGTCCGGGACAGGATCCTACAATGAGCAGTTCTTC

j_gene: TRBJ1-2
len: 19
v_gene: TRBV27
abundance: NA
d_gene: TRBD1
CDR3aa: CASSLFLSRTGGASYGYTF
CDR3nt: TGTGCCAGCAGTTTATTTCTCTCAAGGACAGGGGGCGCGAGCTATGGCTACACCTTC

j_gene: TRBJ1-5
len: 15
v_gene: TRBV7-9
abundance: NA
d_gene: NA
CDR3aa: CASSSGTSRNQPQHF
CDR3nt: TGTGCCAGCAGCTCCGGGACATCTCGCAATCAGCCCCAGCATTTT

j_gene: TRBJ1-1
len: 11
v_gene: TRBV29-1
abundance: NA
d_gene: NA
CDR3aa: CSAQENTEAFF
CDR3nt: TGCAGCGCTCAGGAGAACACTGAAGCTTTCTTT

j_gene: TRBJ1-1
len: 15
v_gene: TRBV10-3
abundance: NA
d_gene: NA
CDR3aa: CAIRADTTVNTEAFF
CDR3nt: TGTGCCATCAGGGCAGACACGACAGTGAACACTGAAGCTTTCTTT

j_gene: TRBJ2-5
len: 16
v_gene: TRBV27
abundance: NA
d_gene: NA
CDR3aa: CASSLFWAGTQETQYF
CDR3nt: TGTGCCAGCAGTTTATTTTGGGCAGGGACTCAAGAGACCCAGTACTTC

j_gene: TRBJ1-1
len: 14
v_gene: TRBV4-1
abundance: once
d_gene: TRBD1
CDR3aa: CASSHGDRNTEAFF
CDR3nt: TGCGCCAGCAGCCACGGGGACAGAAACACTGAAGCTTTCTTT

j_gene: TRBJ1-5
len: 15
v_gene: TRBV5-5
abundance: NA
d_gene: TRBD1
CDR3aa: CASSLRTGYNQPQHF
CDR3nt: TGTGCCAGCAGCTTACGGACAGGGTACAATCAGCCCCAGCATTTT